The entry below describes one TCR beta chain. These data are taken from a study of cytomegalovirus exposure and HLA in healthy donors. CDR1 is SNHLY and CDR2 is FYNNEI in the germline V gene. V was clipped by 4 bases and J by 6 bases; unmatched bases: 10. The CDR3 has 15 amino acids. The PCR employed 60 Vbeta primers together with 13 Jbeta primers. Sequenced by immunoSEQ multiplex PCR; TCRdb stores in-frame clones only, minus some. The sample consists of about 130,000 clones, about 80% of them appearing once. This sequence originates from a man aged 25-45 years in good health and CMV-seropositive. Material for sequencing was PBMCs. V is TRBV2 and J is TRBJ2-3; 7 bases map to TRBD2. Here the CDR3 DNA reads TGTGCCAGCAGTGCAGTGGGGGGGATGTCGGATACGCAGTATTTT. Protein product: CASSAVGGMSDTQYF.